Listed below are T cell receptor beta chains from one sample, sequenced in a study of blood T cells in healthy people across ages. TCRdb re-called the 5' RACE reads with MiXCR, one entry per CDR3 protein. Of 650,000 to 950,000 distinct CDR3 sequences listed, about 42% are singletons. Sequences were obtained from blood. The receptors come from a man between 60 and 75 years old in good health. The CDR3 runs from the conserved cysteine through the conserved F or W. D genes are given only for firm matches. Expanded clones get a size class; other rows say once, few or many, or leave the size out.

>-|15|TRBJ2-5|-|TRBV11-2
TGTGCCAGCAGCTTAACCCTCGGACAGCAAGAGACCCAGTACTTC
CASSLTLGQQETQYF
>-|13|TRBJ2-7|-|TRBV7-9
TGTGCCAGCAGCCGTCCTCCCTCCTACGAGCAGTACTTC
CASSRPPSYEQYF
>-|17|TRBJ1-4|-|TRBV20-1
TGCAGTGCTCGCGCTGAGACAGGACATGCAACTAATGAAAAACTGTTTTTT
CSARAETGHATNEKLFF
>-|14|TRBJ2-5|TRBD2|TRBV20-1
TGCGGTGCCGTACCGGGACTAGCGGAAGAGACCCAGTACTTC
CGAVPGLAEETQYF
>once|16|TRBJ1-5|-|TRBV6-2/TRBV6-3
TGTGCCAGCAGTCCGCCCAGGTACAGGGGCAATCAGCCCCAGCATTTT
CASSPPRYRGNQPQHF
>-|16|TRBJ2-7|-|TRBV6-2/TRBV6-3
TGTGCCAGCAGTTACTCGGGACGAGGGTCCTCCTACGAGCAGTACTTC
CASSYSGRGSSYEQYF
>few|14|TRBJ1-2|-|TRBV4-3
TGCGCCAGCAGCCAGGGCTCACTAGACTATGGCTACACCTTC
CASSQGSLDYGYTF
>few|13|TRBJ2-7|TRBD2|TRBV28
TGTGCCAGCAGATTAGCGGGGGGAGACGAGCAGTACTTC
CASRLAGGDEQYF
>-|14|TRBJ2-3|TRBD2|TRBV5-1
TGCGCCAGCAGCTCCGGGACTAACACAGATACGCAGTATTTT
CASSSGTNTDTQYF
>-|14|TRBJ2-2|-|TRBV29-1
TGCAGCGTTGATCGGGGAGTGAGGACCGGGGAGCTGTTTTTT
CSVDRGVRTGELFF
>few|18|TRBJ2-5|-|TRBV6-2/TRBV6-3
TGTGCCAGCAGTCTAACGGGTTTTACTGCTTTAGTGTTGGAGACCCAGTACTTC
CASSLTGFTALVLETQYF
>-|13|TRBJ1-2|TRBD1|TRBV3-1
TGTGCCAGCAGCCGACAGGGGACGAATGGCTACACCTTC
CASSRQGTNGYTF
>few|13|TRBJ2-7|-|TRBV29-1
TGCAGCGTTGTCGGGGGTAGCTCCTACGAGCAGTACTTC
CSVVGGSSYEQYF
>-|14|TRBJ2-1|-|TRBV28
TGTGCCAGCACCCATAAAACCCTTTCTGAGACCCAGTTCTTC
CASTHKTLSETQFF
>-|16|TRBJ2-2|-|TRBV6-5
TGTGCCAGCAGTTATGATGGGCAGCCGAACACCGGGGAGCTGTTTTTT
CASSYDGQPNTGELFF
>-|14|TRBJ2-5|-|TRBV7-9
TGTGCCGGCACCCCTCCAGCGGGCTCGGAGACCCAGTACTTC
CAGTPPAGSETQYF
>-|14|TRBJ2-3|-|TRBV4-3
TGCGCCAGCAGCCAAGCGGGGTTCGCAGATACGCAGTATTTT
CASSQAGFADTQYF
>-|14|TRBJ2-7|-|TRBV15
TGTGCCACCAGCCCTAAGACAGTTTCCTACGAGCAGTACTTC
CATSPKTVSYEQYF
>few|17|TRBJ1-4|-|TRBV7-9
TGTGCCAGCAGCTCGGACCGGGATCCCCCACCTAATGAAAAACTGTTTTTT
CASSSDRDPPPNEKLFF
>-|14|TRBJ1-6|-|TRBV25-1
TGTGCCAGCAGGGAGGGTCTATTTAAGTCACCCCTCCACTTT
CASREGLFKSPLHF
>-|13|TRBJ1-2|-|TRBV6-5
TGTGCCAGCAGTTACCGGGACGCCAGTGGCTACACCTTC
CASSYRDASGYTF
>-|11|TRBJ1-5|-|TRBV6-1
TGTGCCAGCAGCTCCGGGACAAAACAGCATTTT
CASSSGTKQHF
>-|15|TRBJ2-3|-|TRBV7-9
TGTGCCAGCAGCCCGAGACTAGAGGGCACAGATACGCAGTATTTT
CASSPRLEGTDTQYF
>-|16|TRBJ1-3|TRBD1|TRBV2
TGTGCCAGCAGGGCCAATGACAGGGGCTCTGGAAACACCATATATTTT
CASRANDRGSGNTIYF
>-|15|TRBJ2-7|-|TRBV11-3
TGTGCCAGCTCCTCAGCCCCGGGGGCTCATATCGAGCAGTACTTC
CASSSAPGAHIEQYF
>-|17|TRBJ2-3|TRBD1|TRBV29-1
TGCAGCGTTGACGGACAGGGGTTTTCTTCCCCCACAGATACGCAGTATTTT
CSVDGQGFSSPTDTQYF
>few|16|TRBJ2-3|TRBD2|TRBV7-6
TGTGCCAGCAGCTTATTTAGCGGGGGGTCCACAGATACGCAGTATTTT
CASSLFSGGSTDTQYF
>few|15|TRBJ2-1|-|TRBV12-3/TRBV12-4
TGTGCCAGCAGTTCCCGACAGGGGAGGGGAGGTGAGCAGTTCTTC
CASSSRQGRGGEQFF
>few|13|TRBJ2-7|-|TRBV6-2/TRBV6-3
TGTGCCAGCAGTCGCCTCCCACACTTCGAGCAGTACTTC
CASSRLPHFEQYF
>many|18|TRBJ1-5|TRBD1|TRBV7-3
TGTGCCAGCAGCTCGGGTAGGCGAAGGGACAGGAAAAATCAGCCCCAGCATTTT
CASSSGRRRDRKNQPQHF
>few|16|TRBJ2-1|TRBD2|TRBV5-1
TGCGCCAGCAGCATAGGACTAGCGGGGAGCTCCAATGAGCAGTTCTTC
CASSIGLAGSSNEQFF
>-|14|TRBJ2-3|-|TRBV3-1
TGTGCCAGCAGCCAAGACTCCCAAGGGGATACGCAGTATTTT
CASSQDSQGDTQYF
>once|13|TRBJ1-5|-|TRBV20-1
TGTAGTGCTATTGCGATACAAAATCAGCCCCAGCATTTT
CSAIAIQNQPQHF